This T cell receptor beta chain originates from a study of cytomegalovirus exposure and HLA in healthy donors. Points from the study as a whole: For most TCR beta V segments, an earlier analysis put the productive rate at about 87% or about 30% of the time. Later analysis identified about 18,000 TCR beta sequences associated with HLA alleles, using a false discovery rate threshold of 0.05. TCR beta chain V- and J-gene trimming was linked, in a later analysis, to a missense variant in DCLRE1C. In a later analysis, productive TCRs from donors in an Asian-associated ancestry cluster reportedly carried fewer N-insertions than the cohort mean.

A word on this clone: Its antigen is currently unknown.

The study ran its PCR with 60 Vbeta and 13 Jbeta primers. The assay was immunoSEQ multiplex PCR, and TCRdb's table has in-frame clones only and misses some. Of roughly 120,000 clones listed, 60% to 70% are singletons. The germline V gene has CDR1 SGHAT and CDR2 FQNNGV. The CDR3 loop spans 17 amino acids. V lost 2 bases to trimming and J lost 5 bases; unmatched junction nucleotides: 7. The sample was PBMCs. V and J are TRBV11-2 and TRBJ2-3; TRBD2 agrees at 13 bases. The receptor's source is a woman aged 40-49 years in good health and CMV-seropositive. The CDR3 bases are TGTGCCAGCAGCTTAACTCCACTAGCGGGGGGGGGAGATACGCAGTATTTT. This codes for CASSLTPLAGGGDTQYF.